One sample yielded the 4 T cell receptor beta chains listed below, sequenced in a study of human T cells and chemical hapten exposure. TCRdb redid the calling of the RACE reads with MiXCR, one entry per CDR3 protein. The sample consists of around 50,000 distinct CDR3 sequences, approximately 9.1% of them appearing once. Noted time point: patch test 1, 2 weeks after DPC sensitization. The treatment was: therapeutic diphenylcyclopropenone sensitization with weekly scalp DPC. The sample was whole blood, taken in connection with sensitization to the hapten diphenylcyclopropenone (DPC). These receptors all stem from a woman aged 50 to 60 with alopecia areata. Some clones in this sample may be carry-over from other donors' samples.

There are a few counts of this clonotype. CDR3 nucleotide sequence: TGTGCCAGCAGTTATAGCGGGAGTTGGTCAGATACGCAGTATTTT. It codes for CASSYSGSWSDTQYF. The chain is built from TRBV6-5 and TRBJ2-3; 9 positions match TRBD2. The CDR3 extends over 15 amino acids. The junction had 5 bases not matched to a gene; V was cut back by 3 bases and J by 4 bases. CDR1 is MNHEY and CDR2 is SVGAGI in the germline V gene.

This clonotype showed up just once. The CDR3 region is CSVEVETVAQYF. In DNA, the CDR3 is TGCAGCGTTGAAGTTGAGACAGTCGCGCAGTATTTT. The V and J genes are TRBV29-1 and TRBJ2-3; possibly TRBD1 for D (5 bases). V lost 1 base to trimming and J lost 10 bases, with 12 bases between them. CDR1 is SQVTM, CDR2 ANQGSEA, per germline. This CDR3 region has 12 residues.

This clonotype was seen more than once but under ten times. The chain couples TRBV25-1 to TRBJ2-5; 7 bases match TRBD2. Germline V gives CDR1 MGHDK, CDR2 SYGVNS. The CDR3 sequence is 16 residues long. Unmatched junction bases numbered 8, after V lost 2 bases and J lost 2 bases. The CDR3 coding sequence is TGTGCCAGCAGTGAACTCGGGGCGGGAGCTCAAGAGACCCAGTACTTC. Protein sequence: CASSELGAGAQETQYF. The full variable domain, completed using reference TRBV25-1 and TRBJ2-5, is EADIYQTPRYLVIGTGKKITLECSQTMGHDKMYWYQQDPGMELHLIHYSYGVNSTEKGDLSSESTVSRIRTEHFPLTLESARPSHTSQYLCASSELGAGAQETQYFGPGTRLLVL.

This clonotype was recorded many times. V and J are TRBV28 and TRBJ1-5, with D tentatively TRBD1 (5 bases). CDR3 length: 17 residues. Germline CDR1 is MDHEN and CDR2 is SYDVKM. Trimming removed 1 base at V and 7 bases at J, with 20 bases between. CDR3 sequence (DNA): TGTGCCAGCAGTTTATTTGTCTTGGTCAGGGCGGGGCAGCCCCAGCATTTT. This translates into CASSLFVLVRAGQPQHF.